This passage covers 17 T cell receptor beta chains from one sample sequenced in a study of blood T cell repertoires in COVID-19. TCRdb's table, derived via immunoSEQ multiplex PCR, lists solely in-frame clones and lacks some. Among around 100,000 clones listed, 87% were seen once. The specimen sequenced was peripheral blood. The receptors were gathered from a man in his fifties with acute or convalescent COVID-19.

The gene calls are TRBV5-6 and TRBJ2-3, with 7 bases aligning to TRBD2. The V and J ends lost 4 bases and 8 bases, in that order; junction bases with no gene match: 7. The V gene's germline CDR1 is SGHDT and CDR2 YYEEEE. The CDR3 has 13 residues. The CDR3 DNA reads as TGTGCCAGCAGCAAGGGACTACGGGGTACGCAGTATTTT. It translates to CASSKGLRGTQYF.

This clone was detected once. The V call is TRBV29-1, the J call TRBJ2-5; 9 nucleotides line up with TRBD1. The CDR3 loop spans 14 amino acids. The junction had 11 bases not matched to a gene; V was cut back by 6 bases and J by 6 bases. Germline V gene data show CDR1 as SQVTM and CDR2 as ANQGSEA. For the CDR3, the DNA is TGCAGCGTCGCCGGACAGGGGTACGAAAAGACCCAGTACTTC. Translated: CSVAGQGYEKTQYF.

The chain has TRBV4-1 and TRBJ2-7; a weak D match, TRBD1 (6 bases). The CDR3 contains 18 residues. Germline CDR1 reads MGHRA; CDR2 reads YSYEKL. V was shortened by 1 base and J by 3 bases, with 22 bases between the two germline ends. Written as DNA, the CDR3 is TGCGCCAGCAGCCAAGGGGTCTTTTACCGGGACAAGAGCTACGAGCAGTACTTC. It codes for CASSQGVFYRDKSYEQYF.

This clone has more than one count but fewer than ten. The CDR3 loop is CASSQDYGGDYRRAFF. For the CDR3, the DNA is TGTGCCAGCAGCCAAGATTACGGGGGGGACTATAGGCGGGCTTTCTTT. This chain uses TRBV3-1 (or the pseudogene TRBV3-2) with TRBJ1-1; D perhaps matches TRBD1 (5 bases). In germline, CDR1 is LGHDT, CDR2 YNNKEL (reference sequence). The CDR3 totals 16 residues. V was cut by 0 bases and J by 11 bases, with 22 bases left in between.

This clone occurred once. This chain joins TRBV28 and TRBJ2-2; 8 bases agree with TRBD2. Germline lookup yields CDR1 MDHEN and CDR2 SYDVKM. V shed 3 bases and J 7 bases; nucleotides not matched to a gene: 7. This CDR3 has 15 residues. The CDR3 DNA reads as TGTGCCAGCAGTTTTACCGGGAGGGCCGGCGGGGAGCTGTTTTTT. Amino acids: CASSFTGRAGGELFF.

The chain has TRBV28 and TRBJ2-7; no definite D call. Germline loops: CDR1 MDHEN, CDR2 SYDVKM. CDR3 length equals 13 residues. V was clipped by 0 bases and J by 3 bases, with 6 bases between them. The CDR3 is CASSLWGDYEQYF. The CDR3 region has the DNA TGTGCCAGCAGTTTATGGGGCGACTACGAGCAGTACTTC.

The chain recombines TRBV4-1 with TRBJ2-2; TRBD2 aligns across 9 bases. Looked up from germline, CDR1 is MGHRA and CDR2 is YSYEKL. The V and J ends lost 3 bases and 0 bases, in that order; junction bases with no gene match: 2. The CDR3 is 16 residues long. CDR3 in DNA: TGCGCCAGCAGCCAGAGACTAGCGGCGAACACCGGGGAGCTGTTTTTT. This sequence encodes CASSQRLAANTGELFF.

The chain recombines TRBV19 with TRBJ2-1; 7 bases line up with TRBD1. CDR3 length equals 16 residues. With 5 bases clipped from V and 4 bases from J, the junction kept 11 bases outside the gene matches. The V gene's germline CDR1 is LNHDA and CDR2 SQIVND (reference sequence). The CDR3 protein is CASSYLTGTKYNEQFF. CDR3 in DNA: TGTGCCAGTAGTTACCTGACAGGGACAAAATACAATGAGCAGTTCTTC.

The chain has TRBV6-6 and TRBJ1-5; 9 bases are a match to TRBD1. Germline V gives CDR1 MNHNY, CDR2 SVGAGI (reference sequence). The CDR3 is made up of 16 amino acids. Trimming at V came to 4 bases and at J to 6 bases, leaving 10 bases not matched to a gene. The CDR3 protein is CASSSVDRGVGQPQHF. CDR3 in DNA: TGTGCCAGCAGTTCTGTTGACAGGGGGGTCGGTCAGCCCCAGCATTTT.

The gene calls are TRBV10-1 and TRBJ2-7; tentative D call: TRBD1 (5 bases). This CDR3 is 15 amino acids long. Germline CDR1 WNHNN, CDR2 SYGVQD (reference sequence). Trimming stripped 2 bases from V and 0 bases from J, with 11 bases between. In nucleotides, the CDR3 is TGCGCCAGCAGTGAGGCCGACAGCTTCTCCTACGAGCAGTACTTC. As protein: CASSEADSFSYEQYF.

This sequence joins TRBV6-2 or TRBV6-3 and TRBJ2-7; D not certain. This CDR3 is built from 14 residues. Per the germline V gene, CDR1 is MNHEY and CDR2 is SVGEGT. V lost 0 bases and J 6 bases, leaving 12 bases between the germline ends. CDR3 nucleotides: TGTGCCAGCAGTTACTCGTCAACTTCGAGCGAGCAGTACTTC. Translation gives CASSYSSTSSEQYF.

This chain joins TRBV28 and TRBJ2-3, with 10 bases that match TRBD2. Germline V gives CDR1 MDHEN, CDR2 SYDVKM. CDR3 length equals 14 residues. The V segment lost 10 bases and the J segment 7 bases; nucleotides outside the gene matches: 11. CDR3 bases: TGTGCCACCATAGCGGGAGGAAACACGTATACGCAGTATTTT. This encodes CATIAGGNTYTQYF.

The V and J genes are TRBV9 and TRBJ2-3; TRBD2 matches at 15 bases. Germline V lookup: CDR1 SGDLS, CDR2 YYNGEE. The CDR3 loop spans 15 amino acids. The V and J ends lost 4 bases and 6 bases, in that order; junction bases with no gene match: 3. The CDR3 nucleotides read TGTGCCAGCAGCCCTGGGACTAGCGGGAGGGATACGCAGTATTTT. It translates to CASSPGTSGRDTQYF.

The rearrangement joins TRBV12-2 to TRBJ2-7; the table's D call of TRBD2 was not tested on the DNA. TRBV12-2 is a known pseudogene. The CDR3 consists of 14 residues. As DNA, the CDR3 is TGTGCAGGATTACCCGGACTAGGAGACTACGAGCAGTACTTC. It is translated as CAGLPGLGDYEQYF.

This clone was seen only a few times. This sequence joins TRBV12-3 or TRBV12-4 and TRBJ2-3; TRBD2 matches 7 bases. V was pared by 3 bases and J by 3 bases, with 0 bases of the junction left unmatched. This CDR3 has 13 residues. CDR3 residues: CASSFGGTDTQYF. CDR3 coding DNA: TGTGCCAGCAGTTTCGGGGGGACAGATACGCAGTATTTT.

The rearrangement uses TRBV27 and TRBJ2-1, with D uncertain. CDR1 and CDR2 (germline): MNHEY, SMNVEV (reference sequence). The CDR3 has 15 residues. Trimming pared 6 bases from V and 5 bases from J, leaving 17 bases between. Written as DNA, the CDR3 is TGTGCCAGCAGCGCCTTGGTCGGTCCGGACAATGAGCAGTTCTTC. Its protein is CASSALVGPDNEQFF.

This clone was seen a handful of times. The gene calls are TRBV28 and TRBJ1-5; weak D call: TRBD1 (6 bases). Looked up from germline, CDR1 is MDHEN and CDR2 is SYDVKM. CDR3 length: 17 residues. V was shortened by 8 bases and J by 0 bases, with 20 bases between the two germline ends. The CDR3 DNA sequence: TGTGCCAGCGGTACAACAGGGCTGAGGGGTAGCAATCAGCCCCAGCATTTT. Amino acid sequence: CASGTTGLRGSNQPQHF.